The 21 T cell receptor beta chains given below trace back to one sample, sequenced in a study of shared clonotypes between healthy human individuals. This table comes from immunoSEQ multiplex PCR, and its TCRdb copy is limited to in-frame clones, with some not included. The data show 1,100,000 or so clones, with roughly 74% seen just once and about 0.52% held by the top ten. The sample was memory CD4+ T cells from PBMCs. Subset given: CD45RA-negative fraction. These receptors all stem from a man in his late teens or twenties in good health. Some clones in this sample may be carry-over from other donors' samples.

The chain joins TRBV27 to TRBJ2-7; 9 bases agree with TRBD2. The CDR3 has 19 residues. From germline, CDR1 is MNHEY and CDR2 SMNVEV (reference sequence). Trimming at V came to 3 bases and at J to 2 bases, leaving 17 bases not matched to a gene. CDR3 bases: TGTGCCAGCAGTTTCCCGGGGCTAGCGGGATTTTCCTCTACCTACGAGCAGTACTTC. Its translation: CASSFPGLAGFSSTYEQYF.

The chain recombines TRBV5-1 with TRBJ1-1, with D possibly matching TRBD1 (5 bases). The CDR3 sequence is 12 residues long. Germline V lookup: CDR1 SGHRS, CDR2 YFSETQ. Trimming removed 4 bases at V and 7 bases at J, with 11 bases between. The CDR3 loop reads CASSPGGSEAFF. CDR3 nucleotides: TGCGCCAGCAGCCCGGGGGGGAGTGAAGCTTTCTTT. Variable domain in full (rest from reference TRBV5-1 and TRBJ1-1): KAGVTQTPRYLIKTRGQQVTLSCSPISGHRSVSWYQQTPGQGLQFLFEYFSETQRNKGNFPGRFSGRQFSNSRSEMNVSTLELGDSALYLCASSPGGSEAFFGQGTRLTVV.

The chain is built from TRBV28 and TRBJ1-1; D ambiguous. The CDR3 has 14 amino acids. V lost 7 bases and J 7 bases, leaving 19 bases between the germline ends. The germline gives CDR1 MDHEN, CDR2 SYDVKM. As DNA, the CDR3 is TGTGCCAGCACTGAGACCGGGAAACCTCTTGAAGCTTTCTTT. It yields the protein CASTETGKPLEAFF. Full variable domain (missing parts from reference TRBV28 and TRBJ1-1): DVKVTQSSRYLVKRTGEKVFLECVQDMDHENMFWYRQDPGLGLRLIYFSYDVKMKEKGDIPEGYSVSREKKERFSLILESASTNQTSMYLCASTETGKPLEAFFGQGTRLTVV.

The rearrangement joins TRBV14 to TRBJ2-3, with a weak D call TRBD1 (5 bases). CDR1 is SGHDN and CDR2 is FVKESK in the germline V gene. Trimming removed 3 bases at V and 5 bases at J, with 18 bases between. The CDR3 runs to 16 residues. The CDR3 region is CASSQSRQGWRDTQYF. The CDR3 DNA reads as TGTGCCAGCAGCCAGTCCCGGCAGGGATGGCGAGATACGCAGTATTTT.

The rearrangement links TRBV10-3 to TRBJ1-1; D is undetermined. Germline V gives CDR1 ENHRY, CDR2 SYGVKD. The CDR3 loop spans 15 amino acids. Trimming removed 0 bases at V and 5 bases at J, with 13 bases between. CDR3 residues: CAISESNSGQTEAFF. The CDR3 DNA sequence: TGTGCCATCAGTGAGTCGAACAGTGGTCAGACTGAAGCTTTCTTT.

The genes are TRBV9 and TRBJ2-7; 10 bases are shared with TRBD2. The CDR3 length is 16 residues. Losses at the gene ends were 1 base for V and 0 bases for J; bases not matched to a gene: 4. Germline CDR1 is SGDLS and CDR2 is YYNGEE. The CDR3 DNA sequence: TGTGCCAGCAGCGTAAGGGCTAGCGGGGGCTCCTACGAGCAGTACTTC. Protein: CASSVRASGGSYEQYF. The full variable domain, rest sourced from reference TRBV9 and TRBJ2-7, is DSGVTQTPKHLITATGQRVTLRCSPRSGDLSVYWYQQSLDQGLQFLIQYYNGEERAKGNILERFSAQQFPDLHSELNLSSLELGDSALYFCASSVRASGGSYEQYFGPGTRLTVT.

This chain connects TRBV2 to TRBJ1-5; perhaps TRBD1 as D (5 bases). In germline, CDR1 is SNHLY, CDR2 FYNNEI. Trimming took 5 bases from V and 2 from J, leaving 13 bases between them. The CDR3 is made up of 15 amino acids. CDR3 amino acids: CASSRRVGRNQPQHF. CDR3 DNA: TGTGCCAGCAGTCGCAGGGTGGGGCGCAATCAGCCCCAGCATTTT.

The chain employs TRBV12-5 and TRBJ2-3, with TRBD2 matching over 14 bases. The V and J ends lost 4 bases and 4 bases, in that order; junction bases with no gene match: 7. The germline V gene encodes CDR1 LGHNT and CDR2 FRNRAP. This CDR3 has 17 amino acids. This CDR3 reads CASGWAGTSGSPDTQYF. CDR3 sequence (DNA): TGTGCTAGTGGTTGGGCCGGGACTAGCGGGAGCCCAGATACGCAGTATTTT. The variable domain in full, completed from reference TRBV12-5 and TRBJ2-3, reads DARVTQTPRHKVTEMGQEVTMRCQPILGHNTVFWYRQTMMQGLELLAYFRNRAPLDDSGMPKDRFSAEMPDATLATLKIQPSEPRDSAVYFCASGWAGTSGSPDTQYFGPGTRLTVL.

As concerns this clone: Other DNA sequences of this sample code for an identical CDR3. The chain links TRBV28 to TRBJ1-5; D remains ambiguous. Between the trimmed V and J ends, which lost 6 bases and 7 bases, there was a span of 1 base. Germline lookup yields CDR1 MDHEN and CDR2 SYDVKM. The CDR3 totals 9 residues. DNA of the CDR3: TGTGCCAGCAGCCAGCCCCAGCATTTT. Amino acid sequence: CASSQPQHF.

The chain joins TRBV6-5 to TRBJ2-7; possible D gene TRBD1, 6 bases. CDR3 length equals 15 residues. The germline gives CDR1 MNHEY, CDR2 SVGAGI. Between the trimmed V and J ends, which lost 5 bases and 6 bases, there was a span of 20 bases. The CDR3 bases are TGTGCCAGCAGTCAGGGTCAACAGGGCCGGGTCGAGCAGTACTTC. Its protein product is CASSQGQQGRVEQYF.

V usage is TRBV6-5 and J usage is TRBJ2-2, with 9 nucleotides matching TRBD2. The ends lost 7 bases at V and 7 bases at J; junction bases unmatched: 10. Germline lookup yields CDR1 MNHEY and CDR2 SVGAGI. This CDR3 has 15 residues. The DNA for the CDR3 is TGTGCCAGCAAACCGGCGGGACTAGCAAGCGGGGAGCTGTTTTTT. Translated: CASKPAGLASGELFF.

V gene TRBV19 combines with J gene TRBJ1-2, with TRBD1 matching over 8 bases. CDR3 length: 13 amino acids. Germline V lookup: CDR1 LNHDA, CDR2 SQIVND (reference sequence). V lost 5 bases, J lost 7 bases, and 6 bases stayed unmatched. The CDR3 loop is CASSLTDRAGYTF. CDR3 DNA sequence: TGTGCCAGTAGTCTAACGGACAGGGCTGGCTACACCTTC.

This chain uses TRBV11-2 with TRBJ2-1; D unresolved. V lost 5 bases and J lost 0, with 11 bases in between. CDR1 SGHAT and CDR2 FQNNGV come from the germline V gene. CDR3 length: 15 amino acids. CDR3 sequence (DNA): TGTGCCAGCAGCGCCGGTACGAGCTCCTACAATGAGCAGTTCTTC. It translates to CASSAGTSSYNEQFF.

The chain uses TRBV2 and TRBJ2-1; 8 positions agree with TRBD1. Germline CDR1 reads SNHLY; CDR2 reads FYNNEI. V lost 6 bases to trimming and J lost 5 bases; unmatched junction nucleotides: 6. CDR3 length equals 14 residues. Here the CDR3 reads CASRERQGNNEQFF. CDR3 DNA sequence: TGTGCCAGCAGAGAACGACAGGGGAACAATGAGCAGTTCTTC.

The J gene is TRBJ1-1, the V gene TRBV28, with 10 bases that match TRBD1. The CDR3 loop spans 14 amino acids. V lost 6 bases, J lost 3 bases, and 4 bases stayed unmatched. The germline gives CDR1 MDHEN, CDR2 SYDVKM. CDR3 in amino acids: CASSIGTGDTEAFF. The CDR3 DNA follows: TGTGCCAGCAGCATTGGGACAGGGGACACTGAAGCTTTCTTT.

The chain links TRBV2 to TRBJ1-6; D is perhaps TRBD1 (5 bases). V lost 11 bases to trimming and J lost 8 bases, with 16 bases between them. The CDR3 extends over 13 amino acids. From germline, CDR1 is SNHLY and CDR2 FYNNEI. The DNA for the CDR3 is TGTGCCTGCCTGGGGGAGAGGGATTCACCCCTCCACTTT. It specifies CACLGERDSPLHF.

This clone showed up just a few times. V gene TRBV9 combines with J gene TRBJ2-5; TRBD2 matches 7 bases. Looked up from germline, CDR1 is SGDLS and CDR2 is YYNGEE. V lost 7 bases to trimming and J lost 2 bases; unmatched junction nucleotides: 8. The CDR3 contains 14 residues. The CDR3: CASGATSRQETQYF. In DNA form, the CDR3 reads TGTGCCAGCGGAGCGACTAGCAGACAAGAGACCCAGTACTTC.

This clone was seen only a few times. V gene TRBV4-3 combines with J gene TRBJ1-4, with D perhaps matching TRBD1 (5 bases). This CDR3 has 16 residues. CDR1 is LGHNA and CDR2 is YSLEER in the germline V gene. The V gene lost 0 bases and the J gene lost 8 bases, with 16 bases spanning the gap. The CDR3 is CASSQEKGWGGEKLFF. The CDR3 region has the DNA TGCGCCAGCAGCCAAGAAAAAGGCTGGGGGGGGGAAAAACTGTTTTTT.

The J gene is TRBJ2-2, the V gene TRBV18; TRBD1 agrees at 10 bases. V shed 0 bases and J 6 bases; nucleotides not matched to a gene: 10. Germline values: CDR1 KGHSH, CDR2 LQKENI. The CDR3 extends over 18 amino acids. The CDR3 region has the DNA TGTGCCAGCTCACCACCGACAGGGGGCGTCGGGTTGGCCGGGGAGCTGTTTTTT. It specifies CASSPPTGGVGLAGELFF.

The chain has TRBV28 and TRBJ2-5; D is perhaps TRBD1 or TRBD2 (6 bases each). Germline lookup yields CDR1 MDHEN and CDR2 SYDVKM. CDR3 size: 15 residues. Trimming shortened V by 6 bases and J by 1 base, and 15 bases separated the two germline ends. The CDR3 sequence: CASSPGAGPQETQYF. CDR3 coding DNA: TGTGCCAGCAGCCCGGGGGCGGGGCCCCAAGAGACCCAGTACTTC. The full variable domain, its missing parts supplied by reference TRBV28 and TRBJ2-5, is DVKVTQSSRYLVKRTGEKVFLECVQDMDHENMFWYRQDPGLGLRLIYFSYDVKMKEKGDIPEGYSVSREKKERFSLILESASTNQTSMYLCASSPGAGPQETQYFGPGTRLLVL.

CDR3 DNA sequence: TGTGCCAGCAGTTTTGAACAGGCTAATGAAAAACTGTTTTTT. Encoded protein: CASSFEQANEKLFF. The V and J genes are TRBV28 and TRBJ1-4, with D maybe TRBD1 (5 bases). Germline CDR1 reads MDHEN; CDR2 reads SYDVKM. V was pared by 3 bases and J by 3 bases, with 8 bases between. This CDR3 region has 14 residues.